Listed below are T cell receptor beta chains from one sample, sequenced in a study of blood T cell repertoires in COVID-19. The protocol was immunoSEQ multiplex PCR, while the TCRdb copy is restricted to in-frame clones and leaves out a portion. The table shows roughly 160,000 clones, with approximately 86% occurring only once. Sequencing input: peripheral blood. The receptor set was obtained from a man aged 45-65 years with active or convalescent COVID-19. CDR3s include the opening cysteine and the closing phenylalanine or tryptophan. The D gene is left open where the match is weak. Clone size is not always given. Where it is, it says once, few, many or a class for expanded clones.

size	D	V	J	DNA	CDR3
.	TRBD2	TRBV4-3	TRBJ2-3	TGCGCCAGCAGCCATGTGGCGGGGGAGCATACGCAGTATTTT	CASSHVAGEHTQYF
.	TRBD2	TRBV19	TRBJ2-3	TGTGCCAGTAGGGGACTAGCGGGGCCCAGGGATACGCAGTATTTT	CASRGLAGPRDTQYF
.	TRBD2	TRBV25-1	TRBJ2-1	TGTGCCAGCAGTGAATATAGCGGGAGGAATGAGCAGTTCTTC	CASSEYSGRNEQFF
.	TRBD2	TRBV7-9	TRBJ2-3	TGTGCCAGCAGCTTAGGGACTAGCGGGGGGTTTCGCACAGATACGCAGTATTTT	CASSLGTSGGFRTDTQYF
.	.	TRBV19	TRBJ2-5	TGTGCCAGTAGTACCAGGGATGCGACCCAGTACTTC	CASSTRDATQYF
.	.	TRBV24-1	TRBJ2-2	TGTGCCACCAGTGATTCAAGGCAGGTGAACACCGGGGAGCTGTTTTTT	CATSDSRQVNTGELFF
few	.	TRBV2	TRBJ1-3	TGTGCCAGCGGCGGGGGCCGGTACTCTGGAAACACCATATATTTT	CASGGGRYSGNTIYF
.	TRBD2	TRBV7-2	TRBJ2-3	TGTGCCAGCAGCTATACTAGCGGGGGACCAGATACGCAGTATTTT	CASSYTSGGPDTQYF
few	TRBD2	TRBV27	TRBJ2-5	TGTGCCAGCAGTTTTCGTCTAGCGGGGGAGACCCAGTACTTC	CASSFRLAGETQYF
.	.	TRBV2	TRBJ2-5	TGTGCCAGCAGTGAATTGGGGCCAGAGACCCAGTACTTC	CASSELGPETQYF
.	.	TRBV7-2	TRBJ1-1	TGTGCCAGCAGCCCAACCCTCGCGGGCACTGAAGCTTTCTTT	CASSPTLAGTEAFF
.	.	TRBV5-1	TRBJ1-5	TGCGCCAGCAGCGCCGACGGAGCGAGGGATCAGCCCCAGCATTTT	CASSADGARDQPQHF
.	TRBD1	TRBV25-1	TRBJ2-7	TGTGCCAGCAGTGGTACCGGGACAGGGGGCTACGAGCAGTACTTC	CASSGTGTGGYEQYF
.	TRBD2	TRBV19	TRBJ2-1	TGTGCCAGTAGTATTAAGAGCGGGGGTCATGAGCAGTTCTTC	CASSIKSGGHEQFF
.	TRBD2	TRBV27	TRBJ2-3	TGTGCCAGCAGTTACTGGACTAGCGGGGGGTCTAGTCGAGATACGCAGTATTTT	CASSYWTSGGSSRDTQYF
.	TRBD1	TRBV15	TRBJ2-7	TGTGCCACCAGCAGAGACAGGGGGCCCTACGAGCAGTACTTC	CATSRDRGPYEQYF
.	TRBD2	TRBV9	TRBJ2-3	TGTGCCAGCAGCGGACCTGGACTAGCGGGAGGGCCGACAGATACGCAGTATTTT	CASSGPGLAGGPTDTQYF
.	TRBD1	TRBV4-3	TRBJ1-6	TGCGCCAGCAGCCTCTCTTTTGTGGGCGGGGGGACAGTCCATTCACCCCTCCACTTT	CASSLSFVGGGTVHSPLHF
once	TRBD1	TRBV3-1/TRBV3-2	TRBJ1-5	TGTGCCAGCAGCCAAGGGACAGGCAATGGCCAGCCCCAGCATTTT	CASSQGTGNGQPQHF
.	.	TRBV5-1	TRBJ2-7	TGCGCCAGCAGCTTGGGGCTGAGCGGGGTCGGGGGGCAGCAGTACTTC	CASSLGLSGVGGQQYF
.	TRBD1	TRBV20-1	TRBJ1-1	TGCAGTGCTAGTATACAAGGTCGGTCAGGGGGCCCTGGAGCTTTCTTT	CSASIQGRSGGPGAFF
.	.	TRBV6-5	TRBJ2-7	TGTGCCAGCAGTTATTTAGGGGCCTACGAGCAGTACTTC	CASSYLGAYEQYF
.	.	TRBV10-3	TRBJ2-3	TGTGCCATCAGTGACATCGACAGTAGCACAGATACGCAGTATTTT	CAISDIDSSTDTQYF
.	.	TRBV19	TRBJ1-5	TGTGCCAGTAGTGGAACAGGGAACCAGCCCCAGCATTTT	CASSGTGNQPQHF
.	TRBD2	TRBV4-3	TRBJ2-5	TGCGCCAGCAGCCAACGGACTAGCGGGGGCGGACCGGCCCAGTACTTC	CASSQRTSGGGPAQYF
.	.	TRBV28	TRBJ1-6	TGTGCCAGCAGCCGCGCAGGGAATTCACCCCTCCACTTT	CASSRAGNSPLHF
.	.	TRBV11-3	TRBJ1-3	TGTGCCAGCAGCCATGACAGGCCCTCTGGAAACACCATATATTTT	CASSHDRPSGNTIYF
.	TRBD1	TRBV3-1/TRBV3-2	TRBJ2-7	TGTGCCAGCAGCGAAAAGCCCCGGGACAGATACGAGCAGTACTTC	CASSEKPRDRYEQYF
.	TRBD2	TRBV28	TRBJ2-7	TGTGCCAGCAGTGTAAATAGCGGGAGTAGGGACGAGCAGTACTTC	CASSVNSGSRDEQYF
.	TRBD1	TRBV19	TRBJ2-7	TGTGCCAGTAGTATGGGACAGGGGCCGGTCTACGAGCAGTACTTC	CASSMGQGPVYEQYF
.	TRBD1	TRBV11-3	TRBJ1-1	TGTGCCAGCAGCTTAGGACAGGGGAACACTGAAGCTTTCTTT	CASSLGQGNTEAFF
.	.	TRBV28	TRBJ2-3	TGTGCCAGCATCCAGGGTAGCACAGATACGCAGTATTTT	CASIQGSTDTQYF
once	.	TRBV4-1	TRBJ2-1	TGCGCCAGCAGCCAAGAATCGGAGCAGTTCTTC	CASSQESEQFF
.	TRBD2	TRBV2	TRBJ2-5	TGTGCCAGCAGTGAATTTCGACTAGCGGTCCAAGAGACCCAGTACTTC	CASSEFRLAVQETQYF
few	TRBD2	TRBV19	TRBJ2-2	TGTGCCAGTAGTGTTAGCGGGGGGGCCGCCGGGGAGCTGTTTTTT	CASSVSGGAAGELFF
once	TRBD1	TRBV5-1	TRBJ1-2	TGCGCCAGCAGCTGGACAGGTCAGCATGGCTACACCTTC	CASSWTGQHGYTF
few	TRBD1	TRBV9	TRBJ1-6	TGTGCCAGCAGCGTGAGGGACAGGGGAGGATCACCCCTCCACTTT	CASSVRDRGGSPLHF
.	.	TRBV5-1	TRBJ1-1	TGCGCCAGCAGCTTGGTTGTGGGCATGAACACTGAAGCTTTCTTT	CASSLVVGMNTEAFF
once	.	TRBV2	TRBJ2-1	TGTGCCAGCAGTGAGTTGGGGCGTGAGCAGTTCTTC	CASSELGREQFF
.	.	TRBV7-9	TRBJ1-3	TGTGCCAGCAGCCCCCGGGAAGCATCTGGAAACACCATATATTTT	CASSPREASGNTIYF
.	TRBD2	TRBV5-1	TRBJ2-5	TGCGCCAGCAGCTTGGGGGCTAGCGGGGTCCAAGAGACCCAGTACTTC	CASSLGASGVQETQYF
.	.	TRBV19	TRBJ1-4	TGTGCCGCCGGAGGATCGGGAAAACTGTTTTTT	CAAGGSGKLFF
.	TRBD1	TRBV6-4	TRBJ1-5	TGTGCCAGCAGTGATCTTGGACAGGGGGCTAATCAGCCCCAGCATTTT	CASSDLGQGANQPQHF
.	TRBD2	TRBV7-2	TRBJ2-5	TGTGCCAGCAGCCCCTGGACTAGCGGTTTTCAAGAGACCCAGTACTTC	CASSPWTSGFQETQYF
.	.	TRBV10-3	TRBJ2-7	TGTGCCACCGCCGGAGGGGGCCACGAGCAGTACTTC	CATAGGGHEQYF
.	.	TRBV3-1/TRBV3-2	TRBJ1-3	TGTGCCAGCAGCCAAGTAATCCAGGGGCCGGGAAACACCATATATTTT	CASSQVIQGPGNTIYF
.	TRBD2	TRBV18	TRBJ2-2	TGTGCCAGCTCACTCGGGACTAGCGGAGCGAACACCGGGGAGCTGTTTTTT	CASSLGTSGANTGELFF
once	.	TRBV6-6	TRBJ2-5	TGTGCCAGCAGTCCCCCGGGCTCCTTACAGGGGACCCAGTACTTC	CASSPPGSLQGTQYF
.	.	TRBV5-1	TRBJ1-2	TGCGCCAGCAGCTTGGGGACAGACTATGGCTACACCTTC	CASSLGTDYGYTF
.	TRBD2	TRBV4-3	TRBJ2-3	TGCGCCAGCAGCCAAGAGGTAGCGGGGCTCACAGATACGCAGTATTTT	CASSQEVAGLTDTQYF
.	.	TRBV6-5	TRBJ1-2	TGTGCCAGCAGTTACGGACGGGGGAGCGTCTATGGCTACACCTTC	CASSYGRGSVYGYTF
few	.	TRBV6-5	TRBJ1-2	TGTGCCAGCAGTTACCGGAAGGAGACTAACTATGGCTACACCTTC	CASSYRKETNYGYTF
.	TRBD1	TRBV7-2	TRBJ1-6	TGTGCCAGCAGCTTATGGGACAGGGGCAGCTCCTATAATTCACCCCTCCACTTT	CASSLWDRGSSYNSPLHF
once	.	TRBV19	TRBJ2-7	TGTGCCAGTAGTATAGATGTTACCTACGAGCAGTACTTC	CASSIDVTYEQYF
.	TRBD2	TRBV7-2	TRBJ2-3	TGTGCCAGCAGCTTAGTTCTAGCGGGGGGGTCTAGCACAGATACGCAGTATTTT	CASSLVLAGGSSTDTQYF